One and the same sample provided the 8 T cell receptor beta chains below, sequenced in a study of vaccination effects on CD4 cells after COVID-19. TCRdb's copy holds only in-frame clones and misses some; the assay was immunoSEQ multiplex PCR. The table includes approximately 61,000 clones, approximately 80% detected once. No antigens are known for them. Scientists isolated CD4+ T cells after an approximately 10-day culture period ended. Two-dose vaccination with either BNT162b2 or mRNA-1273 was given to the participants. This specimen consisted of CD4+ T cells from PBMCs cultured without peptide, obtained after COVID-19 vaccination. These TCRs come from a human donor who received a COVID-19 vaccine.

The chain links TRBV4-2 to TRBJ1-2; TRBD1 matches 7 bases. After removal of 6 bases from V and 6 bases from J, the junction contained 13 bases not matched to a gene. The CDR3 loop spans 15 amino acids. CDR1 and CDR2 (germline): LGHNA, YNFKEQ. CDR3 nucleotide sequence: TGTGCCAGCAGTTCCCGCCCACAGGGGACGGATGGCTACACCTTC. Translated: CASSSRPQGTDGYTF.

The sample holds a few counts of this clone. The V and J genes are TRBV7-6 and TRBJ1-1, with D maybe TRBD1 (6 bases). Germline V gene sequence: CDR1 SGHVS, CDR2 FNYEAQ. The length of the CDR3 is 12 residues. Trimming took off 1 base at V and 9 bases at J, with 9 bases between the two ends. The CDR3: CASSLDDRKAFF. As DNA, the CDR3 is TGTGCCAGCAGCTTAGACGACAGGAAAGCTTTCTTT. The whole variable domain, remainder taken from reference TRBV7-6 and TRBJ1-1, is GAGVSQSPRYKVTKRGQDVALRCDPISGHVSLYWYRQALGQGPEFLTYFNYEAQQDKSGLPNDRFSAERPEGSISTLTIQRTEQRDSAMYRCASSLDDRKAFFGQGTRLTVV.

The chain has TRBV12-3 or TRBV12-4 and TRBJ1-5; 8 bases map to TRBD1. The V segment lost 7 bases and the J segment 6 bases; nucleotides outside the gene matches: 2. This CDR3 spans 12 amino acids. Here the CDR3 reads CASTGGLQPQHF. CDR3 DNA sequence: TGTGCCAGCACAGGGGGCCTTCAGCCCCAGCATTTT.

A single count supports this clone. The chain employs TRBV7-9 and TRBJ2-5; the D gene is possibly TRBD2 (5 bases). CDR3 size: 15 residues. Germline CDR1 SEHNR, CDR2 FQNEAQ (reference sequence). The V end lost 6 bases, the J end lost 5 bases, and 19 bases lay between the germline ends. CDR3 sequence: CASSPMRVLGETQYF. The CDR3 region has the DNA TGTGCCAGCAGTCCTATGCGGGTTCTAGGGGAGACCCAGTACTTC.

The chain has TRBV3-1 (or the pseudogene TRBV3-2) and TRBJ1-2; unclear D gene. CDR1 and CDR2 from the germline V gene are LGHDT and YNNKEL (reference sequence). The CDR3 has 10 residues. Trimming removed 9 bases at V and 8 bases at J, with 10 bases between. The CDR3 loop is CARKKEGYTF. The CDR3 nucleotides are TGTGCCAGGAAGAAGGAGGGCTACACCTTC.

V and J are TRBV4-1 and TRBJ2-7; D not resolved. The CDR3 totals 15 residues. Germline V CDR1 and CDR2: MGHRA, YSYEKL. V was shortened by 0 bases and J by 2 bases, with 11 bases between the two germline ends. CDR3 in amino acids: CASSQDSTLTYEQYF. The CDR3 region has the DNA TGCGCCAGCAGCCAAGATAGTACGCTTACCTACGAGCAGTACTTC.

The J gene is TRBJ1-2, the V gene TRBV5-1, with 8 bases fitting TRBD1. This CDR3 contains 15 residues. In germline, CDR1 is SGHRS, CDR2 YFSETQ. The V gene end was trimmed by 3 bases and the J gene end by 0 bases; junction bases not matched to a gene: 4. The CDR3 here is CASSSSGGTNYGYTF. The CDR3 bases are TGCGCCAGCAGCTCGTCAGGGGGCACTAACTATGGCTACACCTTC.

This clone was detected once. The rearrangement joins TRBV4-1 to TRBJ2-5; TRBD1 matches 7 bases. The V gene's germline CDR1 is MGHRA and CDR2 YSYEKL. V gave up 0 bases and J gave up 5 bases; unmatched junction bases: 3. This CDR3 spans 14 amino acids. For the CDR3, the DNA is TGCGCCAGCAGCCAAGAAGACAGGGTGGAGACCCAGTACTTC. This codes for CASSQEDRVETQYF.